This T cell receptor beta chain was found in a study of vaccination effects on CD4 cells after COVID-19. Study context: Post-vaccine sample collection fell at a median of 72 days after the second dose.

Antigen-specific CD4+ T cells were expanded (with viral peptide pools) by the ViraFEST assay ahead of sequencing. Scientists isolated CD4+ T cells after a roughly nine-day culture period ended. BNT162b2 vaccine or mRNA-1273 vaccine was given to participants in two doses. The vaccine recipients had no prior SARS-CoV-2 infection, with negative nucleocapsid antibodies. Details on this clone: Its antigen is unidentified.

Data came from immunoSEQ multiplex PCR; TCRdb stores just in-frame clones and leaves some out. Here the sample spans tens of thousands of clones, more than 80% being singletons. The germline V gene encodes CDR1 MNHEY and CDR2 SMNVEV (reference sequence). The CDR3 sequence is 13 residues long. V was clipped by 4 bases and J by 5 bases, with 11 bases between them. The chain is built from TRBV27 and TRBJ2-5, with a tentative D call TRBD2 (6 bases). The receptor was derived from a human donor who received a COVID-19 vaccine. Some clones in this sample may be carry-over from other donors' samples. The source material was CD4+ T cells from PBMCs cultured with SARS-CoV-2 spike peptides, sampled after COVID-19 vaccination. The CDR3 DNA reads TGTGCCAGCAGTTCACTAGCTCCGGAGACCCAGTACTTC. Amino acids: CASSSLAPETQYF.